The source of this T cell receptor beta chain is a study of cytomegalovirus exposure and HLA in healthy donors. Overall study results and limits: TCR beta chains numbering more than 150 were designated cytomegalovirus-associated. In vitro work confirmed that a few CMV-associated chains recognize CMV antigens. An analysis that was carried out later associated 15,000 to 20,000 TCR beta sequences with HLA alleles at 0.05 false discovery rate. Per published reports, the classifier diagnosed cytomegalovirus status with high specificity and sensitivity.

The PCR used 60 Vbeta and 13 Jbeta primers. Assay: immunoSEQ multiplex PCR; the TCRdb copy retains only in-frame clones and omits some. In the table there are around 150,000 clones, 84% of which are singletons. The germline V gene encodes CDR1 SGHAT and CDR2 FQNNGV. Unmatched junction bases numbered 2, after V lost 3 bases and J lost 4 bases. CDR3 length equals 15 residues. Comment on this clone: The antigen remains undetermined.

This receptor was identified in a man in his fifties in good health and CMV-seropositive. Sequenced sample: PBMCs. The V gene is TRBV11-2, the J gene TRBJ1-5; 11 positions agree with TRBD1. CDR3 loop: CASSLGTGGNQPQHF. CDR3 nucleotides: TGTGCCAGCAGCTTGGGGACAGGGGGTAATCAGCCCCAGCATTTT. Complete variable domain (other parts from reference TRBV11-2 and TRBJ1-5): EAGVAQSPRYKIIEKRQSVAFWCNPISGHATLYWYQQILGQGPKLLIQFQNNGVVDDSQLPKDRFSAERLKGVDSTLKIQPAKLEDSAVYLCASSLGTGGNQPQHFGDGTRLSIL.